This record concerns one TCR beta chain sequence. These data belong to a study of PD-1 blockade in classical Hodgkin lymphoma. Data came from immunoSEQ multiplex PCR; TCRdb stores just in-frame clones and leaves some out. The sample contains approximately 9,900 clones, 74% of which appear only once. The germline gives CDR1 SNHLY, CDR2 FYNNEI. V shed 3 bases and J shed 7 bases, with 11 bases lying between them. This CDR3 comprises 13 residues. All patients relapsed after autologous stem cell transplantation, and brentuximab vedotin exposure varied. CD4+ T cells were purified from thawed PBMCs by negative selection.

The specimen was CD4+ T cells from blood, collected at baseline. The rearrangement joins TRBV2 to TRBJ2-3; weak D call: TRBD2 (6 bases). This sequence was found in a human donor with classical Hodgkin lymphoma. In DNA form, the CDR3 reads TGTGCCAGCAGTGAGGAGGGGAGCTATACGCAGTATTTT. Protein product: CASSEEGSYTQYF.